This TCR beta chain was found in a study of blood T cell repertoires in COVID-19. Study information: Spain, Italy and the United States supplied samples that represented acute and convalescent COVID-19.

Profiling relied on immunoSEQ multiplex PCR, and the TCRdb table lists in-frame clones only, not all of them. The sample yields hundreds of thousands of clones, 86% seen once. The table lists this clone with a count of one. The sequenced sample consisted of peripheral blood. The TCR sequence derives from a woman aged 25 to 45 with active or convalescent COVID-19.

The CDR3 bases are TGTGCCAGCAGCTTGGGCTTCAAGATGAACACCGGGGAGCTGTTTTTT. This codes for CASSLGFKMNTGELFF. This chain links TRBV11-3 with TRBJ2-2; unclear D gene. The CDR3 loop spans 16 amino acids. V dropped 3 bases and J dropped 1 base, with 12 bases sitting between them. The germline V gene has CDR1 SGHNT and CDR2 YENEEA.